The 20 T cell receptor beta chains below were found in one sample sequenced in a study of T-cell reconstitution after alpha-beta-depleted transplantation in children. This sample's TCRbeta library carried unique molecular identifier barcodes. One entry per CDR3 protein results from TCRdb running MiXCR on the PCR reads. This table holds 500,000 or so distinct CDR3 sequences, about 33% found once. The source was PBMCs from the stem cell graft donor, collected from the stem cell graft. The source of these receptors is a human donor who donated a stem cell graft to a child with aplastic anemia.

The CDR3 DNA sequence: TGCGCCAGCAGCTTGGTAGGCAAGCGGGAGGGCAACTACTACGAGCAGTACTTC. This sequence encodes CASSLVGKREGNYYEQYF. The chain employs TRBV5-1 and TRBJ2-7; 10 bases fit TRBD2. V shed 0 bases and J 3 bases; nucleotides not matched to a gene: 12. CDR1 is SGHRS, CDR2 YFSETQ, per germline. The CDR3 totals 18 residues.

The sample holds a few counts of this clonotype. The CDR3 sequence: CASSLGTGGGNQPQHF. Here the CDR3 DNA reads TGCGCCAGCAGCTTGGGGACAGGGGGAGGCAATCAGCCCCAGCATTTT. This rearrangement joins TRBV5-1 to TRBJ1-5, with 10 bases identical to TRBD1. The V gene's germline CDR1 is SGHRS and CDR2 YFSETQ. The length of the CDR3 is 16 residues. The V and J ends lost 0 bases and 2 bases, in that order; junction bases with no gene match: 2.

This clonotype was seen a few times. CDR3 nucleotide sequence: TGCAGTGCTAGAGATCTCGCGGGGGTACAAGAGACCCAGTACTTC. It codes for CSARDLAGVQETQYF. The chain uses TRBV20-1 and TRBJ2-5, with TRBD2 identical over 7 bases. Trimming took 0 bases from V and 2 from J; bases not matched to a gene: 6. The CDR3 extends over 15 amino acids. Germline CDR1 reads DFQATT; CDR2 reads SNEGSKA (reference sequence).

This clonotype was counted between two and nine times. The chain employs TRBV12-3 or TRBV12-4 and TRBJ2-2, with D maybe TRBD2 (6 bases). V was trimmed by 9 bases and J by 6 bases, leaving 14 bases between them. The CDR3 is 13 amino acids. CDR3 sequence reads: CASRVGSPGELFF. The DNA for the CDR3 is TGTGCCAGTAGGGTCGGGAGTCCCGGGGAGCTGTTTTTT.

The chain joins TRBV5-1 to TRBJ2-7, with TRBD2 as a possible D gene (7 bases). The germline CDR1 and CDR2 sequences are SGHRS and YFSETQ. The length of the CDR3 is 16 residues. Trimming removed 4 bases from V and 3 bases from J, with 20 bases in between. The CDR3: CASSPDGGANFYEQYF. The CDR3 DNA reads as TGCGCCAGCAGCCCGGATGGGGGGGCCAACTTCTACGAGCAGTACTTC.

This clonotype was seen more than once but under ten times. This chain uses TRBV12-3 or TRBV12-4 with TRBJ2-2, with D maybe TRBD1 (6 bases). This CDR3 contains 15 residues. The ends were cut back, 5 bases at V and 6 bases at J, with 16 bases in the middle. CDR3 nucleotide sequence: TGTGCCAGCAGTCCCCAACAGGGTTCTCCCGGGGAGCTGTTTTTT. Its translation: CASSPQQGSPGELFF.

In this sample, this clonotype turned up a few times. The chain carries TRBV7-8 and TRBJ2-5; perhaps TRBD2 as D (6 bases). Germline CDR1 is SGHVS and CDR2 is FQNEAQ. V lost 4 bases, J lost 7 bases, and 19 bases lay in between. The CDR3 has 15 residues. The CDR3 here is CASSSTRDSLGTQYF. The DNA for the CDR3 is TGTGCCAGCAGCTCGACCCGGGACTCACTCGGGACCCAGTACTTC.

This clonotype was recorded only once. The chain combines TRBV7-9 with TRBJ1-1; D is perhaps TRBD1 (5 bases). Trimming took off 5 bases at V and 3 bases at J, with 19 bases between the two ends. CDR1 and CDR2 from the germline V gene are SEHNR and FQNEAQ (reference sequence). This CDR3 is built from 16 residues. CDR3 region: CASSLGRGGRYTEAFF. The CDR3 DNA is TGTGCCAGCAGCCTCGGCCGGGGGGGTAGATACACTGAAGCTTTCTTT.

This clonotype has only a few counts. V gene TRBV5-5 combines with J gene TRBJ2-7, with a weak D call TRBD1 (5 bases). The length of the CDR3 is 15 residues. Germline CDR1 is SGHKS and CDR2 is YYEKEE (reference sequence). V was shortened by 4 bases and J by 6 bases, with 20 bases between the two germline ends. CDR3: CASSPRAAGPPEQYV. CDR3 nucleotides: TGTGCCAGCAGCCCCCGGGCGGCAGGGCCCCCCGAGCAGTACGTC.

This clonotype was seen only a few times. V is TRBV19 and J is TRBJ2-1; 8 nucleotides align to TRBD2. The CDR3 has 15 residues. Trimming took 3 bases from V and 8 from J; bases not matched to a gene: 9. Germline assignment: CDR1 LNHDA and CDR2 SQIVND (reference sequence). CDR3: CASSILAGGFDEQFF. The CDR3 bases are TGTGCCAGTAGTATTCTGGCGGGAGGCTTCGATGAGCAGTTCTTC.

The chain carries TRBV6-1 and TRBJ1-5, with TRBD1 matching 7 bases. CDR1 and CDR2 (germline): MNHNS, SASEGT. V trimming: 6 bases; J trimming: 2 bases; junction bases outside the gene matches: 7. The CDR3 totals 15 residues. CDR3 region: CASRSTGTGNQPQHF. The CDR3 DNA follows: TGTGCCAGCAGGTCGACAGGGACCGGCAATCAGCCCCAGCATTTT.

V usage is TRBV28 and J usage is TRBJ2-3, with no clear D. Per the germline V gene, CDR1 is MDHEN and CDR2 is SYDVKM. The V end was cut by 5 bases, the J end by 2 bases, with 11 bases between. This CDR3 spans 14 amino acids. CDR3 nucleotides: TGTGCCAGCAGTACTCGGGTCCTCACAGATACGCAGTATTTT. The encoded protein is CASSTRVLTDTQYF.

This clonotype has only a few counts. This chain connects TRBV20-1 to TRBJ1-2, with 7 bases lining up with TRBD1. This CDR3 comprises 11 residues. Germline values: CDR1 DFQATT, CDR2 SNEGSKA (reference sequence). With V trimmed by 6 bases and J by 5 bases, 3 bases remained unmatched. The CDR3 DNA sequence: TGCAGTGCCCTGGGACAGTATGGCTACACCTTC. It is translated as CSALGQYGYTF.

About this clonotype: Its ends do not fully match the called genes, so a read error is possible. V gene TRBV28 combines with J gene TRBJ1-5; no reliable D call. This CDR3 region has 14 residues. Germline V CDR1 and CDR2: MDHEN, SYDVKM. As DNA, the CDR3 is TGTGCCAGCGCTCCCGGAGGGAACAATCAGCCCCAGCATTTC. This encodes CASAPGGNNQPQHF.

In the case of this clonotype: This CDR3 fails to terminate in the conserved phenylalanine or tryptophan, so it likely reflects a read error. The CDR3 coding sequence is TGTGCCAGCAGCCGGGACAGAAAAAACACAGATACGCAGTATTTG. It specifies CASSRDRKNTDTQYL. The chain uses TRBV7-2 and TRBJ2-3, with 7 bases that match TRBD1. The length of the CDR3 is 15 residues. Germline V gene data show CDR1 as SGHTA and CDR2 as FQGNSA. V lost 5 bases and J lost 2; bases outside the gene matches: 7.

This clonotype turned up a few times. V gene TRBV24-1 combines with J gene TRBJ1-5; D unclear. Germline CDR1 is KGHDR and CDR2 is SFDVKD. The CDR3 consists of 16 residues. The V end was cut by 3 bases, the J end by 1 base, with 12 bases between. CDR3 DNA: TGTGCCACCAGTGATCACCGGGCCGGAAGCAATCAGCCCCAGCATTTT. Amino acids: CATSDHRAGSNQPQHF.

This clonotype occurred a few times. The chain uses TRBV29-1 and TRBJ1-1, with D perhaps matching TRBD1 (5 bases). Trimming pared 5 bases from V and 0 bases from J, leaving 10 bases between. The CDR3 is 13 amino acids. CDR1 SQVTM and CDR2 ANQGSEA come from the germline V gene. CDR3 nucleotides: TGCAGCGTTCGCCCAGGGATGAACACTGAAGCTTTCTTT. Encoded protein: CSVRPGMNTEAFF.

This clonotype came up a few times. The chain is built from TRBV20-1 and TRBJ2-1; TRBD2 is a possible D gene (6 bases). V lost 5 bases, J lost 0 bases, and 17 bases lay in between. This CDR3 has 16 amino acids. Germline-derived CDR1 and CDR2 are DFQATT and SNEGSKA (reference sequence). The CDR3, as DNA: TGCAGTGCTGCTACTAGCCGCAGCAGCTCCTACAATGAGCAGTTCTTC. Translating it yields CSAATSRSSSYNEQFF.

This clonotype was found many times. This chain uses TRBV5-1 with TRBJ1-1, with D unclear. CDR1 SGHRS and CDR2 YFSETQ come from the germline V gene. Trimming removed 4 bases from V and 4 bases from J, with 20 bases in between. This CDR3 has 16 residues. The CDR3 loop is CASSPDSDGSRTEAFF. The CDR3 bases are TGCGCCAGCAGCCCGGATAGCGACGGCAGTCGCACTGAAGCTTTCTTT.

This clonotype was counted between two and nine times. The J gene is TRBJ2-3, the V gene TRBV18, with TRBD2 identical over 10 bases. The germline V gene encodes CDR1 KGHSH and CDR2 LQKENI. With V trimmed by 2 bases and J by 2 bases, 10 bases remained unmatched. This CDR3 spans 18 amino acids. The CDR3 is CASSPVRASGRHTDTQYF. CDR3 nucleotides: TGTGCCAGCTCACCAGTAAGGGCTAGCGGGAGACACACAGATACGCAGTATTTT.